This TCR beta chain was identified during a study of identical twins. Findings and caveats of the study: Models underestimated out-of-frame TCR alpha sharing in monozygotic twins.

This clonotype was recorded a few times. Its antigen is unidentified. TCRdb processed the 5' RACE reads anew with MiXCR; each CDR3 protein has one entry. The sample holds 690,000 or so distinct CDR3 sequences, over 8.5% seen once. CDR1 MNHEY and CDR2 SVGEGT come from the germline V gene. This CDR3 region has 13 residues. V lost 4 bases and J lost 11; bases outside the gene matches: 7. These data are also associated with another study on yellow fever vaccine responses in identical twins. As that study records: On the reported evidence, twins' vaccine T cell responses seemed partly convergent and partly personalized.

The chain is built from TRBV6-2 or TRBV6-3 and TRBJ2-1, with 8 bases identical to TRBD1. Sequences were obtained from PBMCs. This receptor was identified in a woman between 18 and 30 years old in good health. CDR3 sequence (DNA): TGTGCCAGCAGTTCGGACAGGGTTGACCAGCAGTTCTTC. Translation gives CASSSDRVDQQFF.